This passage covers 24 T cell receptor beta chains from one sample sequenced in a study of cytomegalovirus exposure and HLA in healthy donors (dated by TCRdb to about 2017). Libraries were built with the immunoSEQ multiplex PCR assay. The multiplex PCR relied on a mix of 60 forward primers for TCR Vbeta segments and 13 reverse primers for TCR Jbeta segments. TCRdb obtained this table from immuneACCESS and retained in-frame rearrangements with V and J assigned. These tables miss some clones; where compared with another copy, unresolved V genes account for less than half of the shortfall, and the remainder is unexplained. The sample table records about 270,000 clones; roughly 88% of these occur just once. Almost 4% of the sample is taken by the ten largest. The sequenced sample was PBMCs. Every receptor here comes from a man in his forties in good health and CMV-seropositive.

The chain couples TRBV6-5 to TRBJ2-7; the D gene is possibly TRBD1 (6 bases). The length of the CDR3 is 14 residues. In germline, CDR1 is MNHEY, CDR2 SVGAGI. Trimming left V 6 bases short and J 6 bases short, with 18 bases between. Here the CDR3 DNA reads TGTGCCAGCAGGAGTGGCACAGGGCAGAGCGAGCAGTACTTC. It is translated as CASRSGTGQSEQYF.

The rearrangement uses TRBV7-3 and TRBJ2-1; TRBD2 aligns across 10 bases. CDR3 length equals 17 residues. The germline CDR1 and CDR2 sequences are SGHTA and FQGTGA. Germline trimming cut 2 bases from V and 2 bases from J; bases unmatched to any gene: 6. CDR3 DNA sequence: TGTGCCAGCAGCTTATTCGTGACTAGCGGGCCCTACAATGAGCAGTTCTTC. As protein: CASSLFVTSGPYNEQFF.

V usage is TRBV28 and J usage is TRBJ2-7; 8 bases align to TRBD2. Per the germline V gene, CDR1 is MDHEN and CDR2 is SYDVKM. V dropped 10 bases and J dropped 3; count of bases not matched to a gene: 14. The CDR3 consists of 15 residues. As DNA, the CDR3 is TGTGCCACTCTCTCCTGGCGGGAGGCAAGCTACGAGCAGTACTTC. Amino acid sequence: CATLSWREASYEQYF.

The V and J genes are TRBV21-1 and TRBJ2-7; the table calls TRBD2, which could not be checked here. TRBV21-1 is a pseudogene segment. The CDR3 contains 18 residues. The CDR3: CASSKGRVAGVRDYEQYF. The CDR3 DNA reads as TGTGCCAGCAGCAAAGGGAGGGTAGCGGGAGTTCGAGACTACGAGCAGTACTTC.

The rearrangement links TRBV15 to TRBJ2-7, with 13 bases fitting TRBD2. The CDR3 is made up of 21 amino acids. CDR1 and CDR2 (germline): LNHNV, YYDKDF (reference sequence). V shed 8 bases, J shed 0 bases, and the junction held 22 bases outside the gene matches. DNA of the CDR3: TGTGCCACCGGCGGTAGAAGGGAGACTAGCGGGAGGCTGAGGAGCTCCTACGAGCAGTACTTC. Protein: CATGGRRETSGRLRSSYEQYF.

The chain employs TRBV19 and TRBJ2-7; D may correspond to TRBD1 or TRBD2 (9 bases each). This CDR3 is built from 19 residues. The V gene's germline CDR1 is LNHDA and CDR2 SQIVND (reference sequence). Trimming left V 4 bases short and J 5 bases short, with 30 bases between. This CDR3 is CASSTGQGGLALAVDEQYF. In DNA, the CDR3 is TGTGCCAGTAGTACGGGACAGGGTGGACTAGCGCTAGCGGTCGACGAGCAGTACTTC. The complete variable domain, with remaining parts taken from reference TRBV19 and TRBJ2-7, reads DGGITQSPKYLFRKEGQNVTLSCEQNLNHDAMYWYRQDPGQGLRLIYYSQIVNDFQKGDIAEGYSVSREKKESFPLTVTSAQKNPTAFYLCASSTGQGGLALAVDEQYFGPGTRLTVT.

V is TRBV19 and J is TRBJ2-3; 9 nucleotides line up with TRBD2. CDR3 length equals 16 residues. Trimming at V came to 5 bases and at J to 0 bases, leaving 6 bases not matched to a gene. Germline lookup yields CDR1 LNHDA and CDR2 SQIVND (reference sequence). CDR3 sequence reads: CASSESGRHSTDTQYF. CDR3 coding DNA: TGTGCCAGTAGTGAGAGCGGGAGGCACAGCACAGATACGCAGTATTTT. Full variable domain (rest looked up from reference TRBV19 and TRBJ2-3): DGGITQSPKYLFRKEGQNVTLSCEQNLNHDAMYWYRQDPGQGLRLIYYSQIVNDFQKGDIAEGYSVSREKKESFPLTVTSAQKNPTAFYLCASSESGRHSTDTQYFGPGTRLTVL.

The chain employs TRBV19 and TRBJ2-7; 11 bases agree with TRBD2. V shed 1 base, J shed 3 bases, and the junction held 2 bases outside the gene matches. The CDR3 length is 15 residues. The germline V gene encodes CDR1 LNHDA and CDR2 SQIVND (reference sequence). The CDR3 is CASSIGTSGHYEQYF. The CDR3 DNA reads as TGTGCCAGTAGTATAGGGACTAGCGGGCACTACGAGCAGTACTTC.

This clone was counted many times. The chain employs TRBV4-2 and TRBJ2-7; 7 bases are shared with TRBD2. The CDR3 covers 14 residues. The V gene's germline CDR1 is LGHNA and CDR2 YNFKEQ. Germline trimming cut 5 bases from V and 4 bases from J; bases unmatched to any gene: 8. Written as DNA, the CDR3 is TGTGCCAGCAGCTCGGGGGGAATTACATACGAGCAGTACTTC. Encoded protein: CASSSGGITYEQYF.

This chain connects TRBV6-5 to TRBJ2-5; possible D gene TRBD1, 6 bases. V lost 6 bases and J lost 5, with 13 bases in between. The CDR3 loop spans 13 amino acids. Germline-derived CDR1 and CDR2 are MNHEY and SVGAGI. The chain's CDR3 is CASRAGVQETQYF. Here the CDR3 DNA reads TGTGCCAGCAGGGCAGGGGTGCAGGAGACCCAGTACTTC.

The rearrangement uses TRBV29-1 and TRBJ1-1; TRBD1 aligns across 9 bases. V trimming: 7 bases; J trimming: 3 bases; junction bases outside the gene matches: 21. The length of the CDR3 is 18 residues. Per the germline V gene, CDR1 is SQVTM and CDR2 is ANQGSEA. The CDR3, as DNA: TGCAGCGCCATAGGGGGACAGGGTACGGGGAGGGGGTACACTGAAGCTTTCTTT. The encoded protein is CSAIGGQGTGRGYTEAFF.

This rearrangement joins TRBV7-9 to TRBJ2-7; 7 positions agree with TRBD2. After removal of 6 bases from V and 2 bases from J, the junction contained 10 bases not matched to a gene. CDR1 and CDR2 from the germline V gene are SEHNR and FQNEAQ (reference sequence). This CDR3 has 15 amino acids. CDR3 amino acids: CASSQPGLLTYEQYF. CDR3 nucleotides: TGTGCCAGCAGTCAACCGGGACTACTAACCTACGAGCAGTACTTC.

This clone was recorded once. The chain employs TRBV5-1 and TRBJ2-7, with D possibly TRBD2 on 5 matching bases. Germline CDR1 reads SGHRS; CDR2 reads YFSETQ. Trimming removed 3 bases from V and 5 bases from J, with 18 bases in between. The CDR3 length is 15 residues. The CDR3 coding sequence is TGCGCCAGCAGCTGGCTCGGGCAGAGGGTCAACGAGCAGTACTTC. It specifies CASSWLGQRVNEQYF.

The chain has TRBV25-1 and TRBJ2-3, with 12 bases lining up with TRBD2. The junction had 4 bases not matched to a gene; V was cut back by 4 bases and J by 5 bases. Per the germline V gene, CDR1 is MGHDK and CDR2 is SYGVNS. This CDR3 has 15 amino acids. The CDR3 nucleotides read TGTGCCAGCAGTGTACTAGCGGGAGGAGGAGATACGCAGTATTTT. Protein product: CASSVLAGGGDTQYF.

The chain uses TRBV28 and TRBJ2-5; TRBD2 might be the D (6 bases). With 5 bases removed from V and 1 base from J, the gap between germline ends came to 20 bases. Germline CDR1 is MDHEN and CDR2 is SYDVKM. This CDR3 is built from 17 residues. The CDR3 region has the DNA TGTGCCAGCAGTGGGCCGACGGGTCGGGAGCCCCAAGAGACCCAGTACTTC. Translating it yields CASSGPTGREPQETQYF.

This clone was picked up one time. The rearrangement uses TRBV2 and TRBJ1-2; D not certain. Trimming took off 5 bases at V and 5 bases at J, with 15 bases between the two ends. Germline assignment: CDR1 SNHLY and CDR2 FYNNEI. The CDR3 covers 14 residues. The CDR3 bases are TGTGCCAGCAGTCCCGTGGCAGTCAAGTATGGCTACACCTTC. It yields the protein CASSPVAVKYGYTF.

This clone has just one count. V usage is TRBV7-2 and J usage is TRBJ1-1; 12 positions agree with TRBD1. Germline V CDR1 and CDR2: SGHTA, FQGNSA. With V trimmed by 5 bases and J by 3 bases, 13 bases remained unmatched. This CDR3 region has 18 residues. The CDR3 is CASSRPGGDRGPDTEAFF. CDR3 bases: TGTGCCAGCAGCCGGCCCGGAGGGGACAGGGGGCCGGACACTGAAGCTTTCTTT. Based on the CDR3 plus reference TRBV7-2 and TRBJ1-1, the full variable domain is GAGVSQSPSNKVTEKGKDVELRCDPISGHTALYWYRQSLGQGLEFLIYFQGNSAPDKSGLPSDRFSAERTGGSVSTLTIQRTQQEDSAVYLCASSRPGGDRGPDTEAFFGQGTRLTVV.

The CDR3 bases are TGCGCCAGCAGCCCGGGGACATCTCAAGAGACCCAGTACTTC. It specifies CASSPGTSQETQYF. V usage is TRBV4-1 and J usage is TRBJ2-5; weak D call: TRBD1 (6 bases). The CDR3 length is 14 residues. The V gene's germline CDR1 is MGHRA and CDR2 YSYEKL. V was clipped by 4 bases and J by 2 bases, with 11 bases between them.

This chain uses TRBV7-6 with TRBJ1-5, with 7 bases aligning to TRBD1. In germline, CDR1 is SGHVS, CDR2 FNYEAQ. The CDR3 has 15 amino acids. With 0 bases clipped from V and 7 bases from J, the junction kept 6 bases outside the gene matches. DNA for the CDR3: TGTGCCAGCAGCTTAGCGATAGGGGGCAGGCAGCCCCAGCATTTT. It translates to CASSLAIGGRQPQHF.

The V call is TRBV2, the J call TRBJ1-1; the D gene is possibly TRBD1 (5 bases). Germline V gene sequence: CDR1 SNHLY, CDR2 FYNNEI. V shed 7 bases and J shed 7 bases, with 10 bases lying between them. The CDR3 totals 11 residues. The CDR3 spells CASKSGVEAFF. In DNA form, the CDR3 reads TGTGCCAGCAAGTCGGGGGTTGAAGCTTTCTTT.

This clone was seen only once. V and J are TRBV19 and TRBJ2-7; tentative D call: TRBD1 (5 bases). Germline CDR1 and CDR2: LNHDA and SQIVND (reference sequence). This CDR3 comprises 15 residues. The V end was cut by 1 base, the J end by 2 bases, with 12 bases between. The DNA for the CDR3 is TGTGCCAGTAGTATAGGGGGCGGACCACCCTACGAGCAGTACTTC. Translation: CASSIGGGPPYEQYF. Filled out from reference TRBV19 and TRBJ2-7, the complete variable domain reads DGGITQSPKYLFRKEGQNVTLSCEQNLNHDAMYWYRQDPGQGLRLIYYSQIVNDFQKGDIAEGYSVSREKKESFPLTVTSAQKNPTAFYLCASSIGGGPPYEQYFGPGTRLTVT.

CDR3 nucleotide sequence: TGCAGTGCGGCCCCCGCGGGTGAGCAGTTCTTC. Protein sequence: CSAAPAGEQFF. The V and J genes are TRBV20-1 and TRBJ2-1; D is perhaps TRBD2 (5 bases). Trimming removed 6 bases from V and 9 bases from J, with 12 bases in between. The germline CDR1 and CDR2 sequences are DFQATT and SNEGSKA (reference sequence). This CDR3 is 11 amino acids long.

The V call is TRBV27, the J call TRBJ1-2; no firm D call. V was trimmed by 2 bases and J by 5 bases, leaving 15 bases between them. There are 15 residues in the CDR3. Germline assignment: CDR1 MNHEY and CDR2 SMNVEV (reference sequence). Here the CDR3 DNA reads TGTGCCAGCAGTTTAAACCCCCTAGCGATTTATGGCTACACCTTC. Translated: CASSLNPLAIYGYTF.

This clone was counted between two and nine times. The sample contains more than one DNA sequence encoding this CDR3. V usage is TRBV28 and J usage is TRBJ1-2; perhaps TRBD1 as D (5 bases). The CDR3 covers 12 residues. Trimming took off 1 base at V and 5 bases at J, with 5 bases between the two ends. The V gene's germline CDR1 is MDHEN and CDR2 SYDVKM. The CDR3 spells CASSLSGYGYTF. For the CDR3, the DNA is TGTGCCAGCAGTTTATCAGGGTATGGCTACACCTTC.